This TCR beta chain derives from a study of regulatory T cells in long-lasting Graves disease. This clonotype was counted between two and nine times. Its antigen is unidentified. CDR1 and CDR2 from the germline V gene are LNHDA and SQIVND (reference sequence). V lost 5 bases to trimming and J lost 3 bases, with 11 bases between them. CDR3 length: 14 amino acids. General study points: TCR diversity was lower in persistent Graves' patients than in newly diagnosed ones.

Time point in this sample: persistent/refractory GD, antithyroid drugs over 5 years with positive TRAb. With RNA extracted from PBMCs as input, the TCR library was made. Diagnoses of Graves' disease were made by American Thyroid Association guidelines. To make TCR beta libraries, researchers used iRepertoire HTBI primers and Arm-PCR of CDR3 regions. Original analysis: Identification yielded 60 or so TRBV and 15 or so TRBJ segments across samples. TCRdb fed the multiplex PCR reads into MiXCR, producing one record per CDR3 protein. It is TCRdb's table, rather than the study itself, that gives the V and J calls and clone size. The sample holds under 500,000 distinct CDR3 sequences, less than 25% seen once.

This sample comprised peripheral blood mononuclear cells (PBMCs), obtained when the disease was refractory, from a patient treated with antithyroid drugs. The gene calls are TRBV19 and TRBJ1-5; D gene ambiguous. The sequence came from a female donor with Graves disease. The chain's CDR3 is CASSLPGFNQPQHF. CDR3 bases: TGTGCCAGTAGTTTGCCGGGGTTCAATCAGCCCCAGCATTTT. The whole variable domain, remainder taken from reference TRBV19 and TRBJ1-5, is DGGITQSPKYLFRKEGQNVTLSCEQNLNHDAMYWYRQDPGQGLRLIYYSQIVNDFQKGDIAEGYSVSREKKESFPLTVTSAQKNPTAFYLCASSLPGFNQPQHFGDGTRLSIL.